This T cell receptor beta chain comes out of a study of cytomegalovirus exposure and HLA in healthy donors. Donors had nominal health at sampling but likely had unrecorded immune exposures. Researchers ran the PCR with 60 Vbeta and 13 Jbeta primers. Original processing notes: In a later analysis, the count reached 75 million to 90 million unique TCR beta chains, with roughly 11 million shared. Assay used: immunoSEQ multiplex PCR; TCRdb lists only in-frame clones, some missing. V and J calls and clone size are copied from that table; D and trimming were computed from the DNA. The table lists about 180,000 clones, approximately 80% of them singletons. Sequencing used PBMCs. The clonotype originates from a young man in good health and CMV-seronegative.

CDR3 DNA: TGTGCCATCAGACAGGGGGCCGAGGGTCAGCCCCAGCATTTT. It is translated as CAIRQGAEGQPQHF. The chain joins TRBV10-3 to TRBJ1-5; 9 nucleotides align to TRBD1. V lost 6 bases, J lost 6 bases, and 6 bases stayed unmatched. In germline, CDR1 is ENHRY, CDR2 SYGVKD. The CDR3 consists of 14 residues.